The 13 T cell receptor beta chains below were found in one sample sequenced in a study of graft-versus-host responses after intestinal transplantation. The repertoire was sequenced with immunoSEQ multiplex PCR; TCRdb's copy has only in-frame clones and lacks some. Of approximately 10,000 clones listed, about 73% are singletons. Tissue from the graft was processed to free its intraepithelial and lamina propria lymphocytes. The sample here was ileum tissue, taken more than 140 days after intestinal transplantation. Receptors were obtained from a human patient who received an intestinal transplant, so some T cells may come from the graft donor.

This rearrangement joins TRBV25-1 to TRBJ2-2; possible D gene TRBD1, 5 bases. The CDR3 sequence is 14 residues long. Trimming shortened V by 3 bases and J by 4 bases, and 9 bases separated the two germline ends. The V gene's germline CDR1 is MGHDK and CDR2 SYGVNS. The CDR3 sequence is CASSDRVTTGELFF. The CDR3 DNA follows: TGTGCCAGCAGTGACAGGGTGACCACCGGGGAGCTGTTTTTT. The full variable domain, its missing parts supplied by reference TRBV25-1 and TRBJ2-2, is EADIYQTPRYLVIGTGKKITLECSQTMGHDKMYWYQQDPGMELHLIHYSYGVNSTEKGDLSSESTVSRIRTEHFPLTLESARPSHTSQYLCASSDRVTTGELFFGEGSRLTVL.

The V and J genes are TRBV9 and TRBJ1-6; D gene unclear. Germline loops: CDR1 SGDLS, CDR2 YYNGEE. Trimming took 4 bases from V and 9 from J, leaving 17 bases between them. This CDR3 region has 15 residues. Written as DNA, the CDR3 is TGTGCCAGCAGCTTCGGAGAAGCGGATAGTTCACCCCTCCACTTT. It yields the protein CASSFGEADSSPLHF.

This clone has more than one count but fewer than ten. V is TRBV7-2 and J is TRBJ2-3, with D possibly being TRBD1 (5 bases). Germline-derived CDR1 and CDR2 are SGHTA and FQGNSA. The CDR3 extends over 14 amino acids. V was clipped by 1 base and J by 4 bases, with 9 bases between them. Here the CDR3 DNA reads TGTGCCAGCAGCTTAGGCAGGGTTCCAGATACGCAGTATTTT. The encoded protein is CASSLGRVPDTQYF.

The chain uses TRBV2 and TRBJ1-4; 8 bases match TRBD1. The trim removed 4 bases at V and 10 bases at J, leaving 8 bases unmatched. The CDR3 extends over 14 amino acids. CDR1 SNHLY and CDR2 FYNNEI come from the germline V gene. This CDR3 reads CASSVDRDVGKLFF. The CDR3, as DNA: TGTGCCAGCAGTGTGGACAGGGATGTCGGAAAACTGTTTTTT.

CDR3 region: CASSGGQGASYEQYF. As DNA, the CDR3 is TGTGCCAGCAGCGGGGGACAGGGGGCCTCCTACGAGCAGTACTTC. The rearrangement joins TRBV2 to TRBJ2-7; 12 bases are a match to TRBD1. The CDR3 runs to 15 residues. CDR1 is SNHLY, CDR2 FYNNEI, per germline. V lost 6 bases, J lost 0 bases, and 3 bases stayed unmatched. The full variable domain, rest sourced from reference TRBV2 and TRBJ2-7, is EPEVTQTPSHQVTQMGQEVILRCVPISNHLYFYWYRQILGQKVEFLVSFYNNEISEKSEIFDDQFSVERPDGSNFTLKIRSTKLEDSAMYFCASSGGQGASYEQYFGPGTRLTVT.

A single count supports this clone. This sequence joins TRBV28 and TRBJ1-5; no clear D gene. Between the trimmed V and J ends, which lost 10 bases and 3 bases, there was a span of 19 bases. Germline CDR1 is MDHEN and CDR2 is SYDVKM. This CDR3 region has 15 residues. The DNA of the CDR3 is TGTGCCATCCAAGGAGGACGGTCTCCCAATCAGCCCCAGCATTTT. It translates to CAIQGGRSPNQPQHF.

This clone was recorded a few times. The chain has TRBV29-1 and TRBJ1-2, with D possibly TRBD1 on 5 matching bases. The CDR3 sequence is 11 residues long. V dropped 4 bases and J dropped 8 bases, with 11 bases sitting between them. Germline V gene lookup returns CDR1 SQVTM and CDR2 ANQGSEA. As DNA, the CDR3 is TGCAGCGTTGTGCGGGGGAGCGGCTACACCTTC. It yields the protein CSVVRGSGYTF. Looking up the rest from reference TRBV29-1 and TRBJ1-2 gives the full variable domain: SAVISQKPSRDICQRGTSLTIQCQVDSQVTMMFWYRQQPGQSLTLIATANQGSEATYESGFVIDKFPISRPNLTFSTLTVSNMSPEDSSIYLCSVVRGSGYTFGSGTRLTVV.

The V gene is TRBV6-4, the J gene TRBJ2-4; TRBD1 matches 9 bases. Germline trimming cut 0 bases from V and 9 bases from J; bases unmatched to any gene: 0. Germline values: CDR1 MRHNA, CDR2 SNTAGT. This CDR3 is 13 amino acids long. The CDR3 region has the DNA TGTGCCAGCAGTGACTCGGGACAGGGCATTCAGTACTTC. Translation: CASSDSGQGIQYF.

The gene calls are TRBV9 and TRBJ1-1; the match to TRBD1 covers 8 bases. Germline V gene data show CDR1 as SGDLS and CDR2 as YYNGEE. The CDR3 loop spans 17 amino acids. After removal of 6 bases from V and 0 bases from J, the junction contained 13 bases not matched to a gene. In nucleotides, the CDR3 is TGTGCCAGCAACACAGGGGGTCCCCTGGGGATGAACACTGAAGCTTTCTTT. Its protein product is CASNTGGPLGMNTEAFF.

The chain has TRBV2 and TRBJ2-3; TRBD2 is a possible D gene (6 bases). With 5 bases removed from V and 2 bases from J, the gap between germline ends came to 17 bases. The CDR3 runs 16 residues. Germline lookup yields CDR1 SNHLY and CDR2 FYNNEI. The CDR3 is CASSSTRLELTDTQYF. Here the CDR3 DNA reads TGTGCCAGCAGTTCAACGCGACTAGAACTCACAGATACGCAGTATTTT. The variable domain in full, with the rest retrieved from reference TRBV2 and TRBJ2-3, is EPEVTQTPSHQVTQMGQEVILRCVPISNHLYFYWYRQILGQKVEFLVSFYNNEISEKSEIFDDQFSVERPDGSNFTLKIRSTKLEDSAMYFCASSSTRLELTDTQYFGPGTRLTVL.

This chain uses TRBV25-1 with TRBJ2-7; weak D call: TRBD2 (6 bases). The length of the CDR3 is 18 residues. Germline loops: CDR1 MGHDK, CDR2 SYGVNS. The V gene lost 3 bases and the J gene lost 6 bases, with 27 bases spanning the gap. CDR3 coding DNA: TGTGCCAGCAGTGAGCCCCAGGTCGGGGCGGGAATTGTTTTCGAGCAGTACTTC. Translated: CASSEPQVGAGIVFEQYF.

V gene TRBV6-6 combines with J gene TRBJ2-7, with 8 bases lining up with TRBD1. Trimming cost V 5 bases and J 3 bases; bases outside gene matches: 12. The CDR3 spans 16 residues. Per the germline V gene, CDR1 is MNHNY and CDR2 is SVGAGI (reference sequence). CDR3 loop: CASSRSGTGVNYEQYF. The CDR3 DNA is TGTGCCAGCAGTAGGTCCGGGACAGGAGTAAACTACGAGCAGTACTTC.

This clone was picked up one time. V is TRBV12-5 and J is TRBJ1-6; D is unresolved. Germline assignment: CDR1 LGHNT and CDR2 FRNRAP. Deletions cut 1 base from V and 8 bases from J, with 9 bases between. The CDR3 has 14 amino acids. CDR3: CASGLDGVYSPLHF. The CDR3 region has the DNA TGTGCTAGTGGTTTGGACGGGGTGTATTCACCCCTCCACTTT. Drawing the rest from reference TRBV12-5 and TRBJ1-6, the complete variable domain is DARVTQTPRHKVTEMGQEVTMRCQPILGHNTVFWYRQTMMQGLELLAYFRNRAPLDDSGMPKDRFSAEMPDATLATLKIQPSEPRDSAVYFCASGLDGVYSPLHFGNGTRLTVT.